The 24 T cell receptor beta chains given below trace back to one sample, sequenced in a study of blood T cells in healthy people across ages. Next came a second PCR, run for about 7 to 11 cycles, which used a sample-barcoded 5' primer along with a J-beta primer mix. Via MiXCR, TCRdb re-called the 5' RACE reads, giving one row per CDR3 protein. The sample lists roughly 1,100,000 distinct CDR3 sequences; under 30% were seen once. These data also formed part of another study, on T cells of mothers and their children.

The specimen was blood. These receptors came from a girl aged 2 to 10 in good health.

The V call is TRBV20-1, the J call TRBJ2-5; 13 nucleotides line up with TRBD2. The V gene's germline CDR1 is DFQATT and CDR2 SNEGSKA (reference sequence). The CDR3 extends over 16 amino acids. Unmatched junction bases numbered 7, after V lost 5 bases and J lost 1 base. The CDR3 sequence: CSASKTSGGTQETQYF. Written as DNA, the CDR3 is TGCAGTGCTTCCAAGACTAGCGGGGGGACCCAAGAGACCCAGTACTTC.

With respect to this clonotype: The DNA is omitted, as the CDR3 cannot be located on it reliably, and the CDR3 follows TCRdb's listing. This rearrangement joins TRBV11-2 to TRBJ2-7. From its first to its last residue, the CDR3 has 15 amino acids. The germline V gene has CDR1 SGHAT and CDR2 FQNNGV. Here the CDR3 reads CASSPLWQQDYEQYF.

This clonotype was observed a handful of times. V usage is TRBV21-1 and J usage is TRBJ2-5; no DNA check was done on the table's D call, TRBD1. TRBV21-1 is flagged as a pseudogene. This CDR3 spans 18 amino acids. This CDR3 reads CASSKALVGAGDGETQYF. CDR3 sequence (DNA): TGTGCCAGCAGCAAAGCGCTGGTAGGGGCAGGGGATGGAGAGACCCAGTACTTC.

V gene TRBV20-1 combines with J gene TRBJ2-5, with D possibly being TRBD2 (5 bases). This CDR3 has 14 amino acids. Trimming removed 0 bases at V and 1 base at J, with 9 bases between. Germline CDR1 is DFQATT and CDR2 is SNEGSKA (reference sequence). In DNA form, the CDR3 reads TGCAGTGCTAGAGAGGAGGAATTCCAAGAGACCCAGTACTTC. Protein product: CSAREEEFQETQYF.

This clonotype was seen more than once but under ten times. V is TRBV19 and J is TRBJ1-2; D perhaps matches TRBD1 (5 bases). Germline V gives CDR1 LNHDA, CDR2 SQIVND (reference sequence). The CDR3 has 14 amino acids. With 6 bases removed from V and 4 bases from J, the gap between germline ends came to 15 bases. As DNA, the CDR3 is TGTGCCAGTAGCCCGATGTCAGGGCTCTATGGCTACACCTTC. It encodes CASSPMSGLYGYTF. The entire variable domain, with the rest obtained from reference TRBV19 and TRBJ1-2, is as follows: DGGITQSPKYLFRKEGQNVTLSCEQNLNHDAMYWYRQDPGQGLRLIYYSQIVNDFQKGDIAEGYSVSREKKESFPLTVTSAQKNPTAFYLCASSPMSGLYGYTFGSGTRLTVV.

For the CDR3, the DNA is TGCAGCGCCGGAAGTCAGGTAATGAACACTGAAGCTTTCTTT. It translates to CSAGSQVMNTEAFF. The V and J genes are TRBV29-1 and TRBJ1-1, with unresolved D. Germline V gene lookup returns CDR1 SQVTM and CDR2 ANQGSEA. Trimming left V 7 bases short and J 0 bases short, with 15 bases between. The CDR3 consists of 14 residues.

This clonotype has just a few counts. Its ends do not fully match the called genes, so a read error is possible. The V and J genes are TRBV7-9 and TRBJ2-7, with D possibly being TRBD2 (5 bases). The CDR3 runs to 13 residues. Germline V gene data show CDR1 as SEHNR and CDR2 as FQNEAQ (reference sequence). The CDR3 DNA reads as TGTACCAGCAGTCCGGGGAGCTCCTACGAGCAGTACTTC. This encodes CTSSPGSSYEQYF.

The gene calls are TRBV20-1 and TRBJ2-7, with 7 bases lining up with TRBD1. V lost 0 bases to trimming and J lost 3 bases; unmatched junction nucleotides: 5. The germline CDR1 and CDR2 sequences are DFQATT and SNEGSKA (reference sequence). The CDR3 has 14 residues. In nucleotides, the CDR3 is TGCAGTGCTAGAGACCGGGACAGCCACTACGAGCAGTACTTC. It is translated as CSARDRDSHYEQYF.

This clonotype turned up a few times. The CDR3 coding sequence is TGCAGTGCTATTAATAGAGGGACTTCCCAAGAGACCCAGTACTTC. This translates into CSAINRGTSQETQYF. This chain uses TRBV20-1 with TRBJ2-1, with a tentative D call TRBD2 (6 bases). The J call may be mistaken, given a closer DNA end match to TRBJ2-5. Germline-derived CDR1 and CDR2 are DFQATT and SNEGSKA (reference sequence). This CDR3 has 15 amino acids.

This clonotype was seen a handful of times. The chain has TRBV2 and TRBJ2-3; 8 bases match TRBD2. This CDR3 contains 15 residues. CDR1 is SNHLY, CDR2 FYNNEI, per germline. J gave up 0 bases and V 6 bases, and 5 bases lay outside the gene matches. Written as DNA, the CDR3 is TGTGCCAGCAGAGAGACTAGCGCTAGCACAGATACGCAGTATTTT. Translated: CASRETSASTDTQYF.

This chain uses TRBV29-1 with TRBJ2-1, with 8 nucleotides matching TRBD2. This CDR3 region has 12 residues. Trimming at V came to 6 bases and at J to 9 bases, leaving 7 bases not matched to a gene. CDR1 and CDR2 from the germline V gene are SQVTM and ANQGSEA. The CDR3 loop reads CSVGLVGSEQFF. The CDR3, as DNA: TGCAGCGTGGGACTAGTTGGTAGTGAGCAGTTCTTC.

This clonotype was observed a handful of times. The rearrangement joins TRBV29-1 to TRBJ1-1; D is ambiguous. Deletions cut 8 bases from V and 6 bases from J, with 13 bases between. Germline V lookup: CDR1 SQVTM, CDR2 ANQGSEA. The CDR3 spans 11 residues. CDR3 coding DNA: TGCAGCTTAAGTCGCGGTCCTGAAGCTTTCTTT. Translation gives CSLSRGPEAFF.

Only a few counts were recorded for this clonotype. This chain connects TRBV5-1 to TRBJ1-2; D uncertain. V lost 0 bases to trimming and J lost 3 bases, with 9 bases between them. CDR3 length: 14 amino acids. Germline V gene data show CDR1 as SGHRS and CDR2 as YFSETQ. CDR3 bases: TGCGCCAGCAGCTTGGTCGGTCAGGACTATGGCTACACCTTC. Protein: CASSLVGQDYGYTF.

J is TRBJ1-4 and V is TRBV13, with 7 bases identical to TRBD1. The CDR3 runs to 15 residues. J lost 7 bases, V lost 3 bases, and 8 bases had no gene match. The germline V gene encodes CDR1 PRHDT and CDR2 FYEKMQ (reference sequence). The CDR3 loop reads CASSFMTGSGEKLFF. DNA for the CDR3: TGTGCCAGCAGCTTTATGACAGGGTCGGGTGAAAAACTGTTTTTT.

Only a few counts were recorded for this clonotype. The chain uses TRBV12-3 or TRBV12-4 and TRBJ1-2; a weak D match, TRBD1 (5 bases). The CDR3 has 13 amino acids. Trimming left V 4 bases short and J 5 bases short, with 11 bases between. This chain's CDR3 is CASSSGVGYGYTF. CDR3 in DNA: TGTGCCAGCAGTTCGGGGGTTGGGTATGGCTACACCTTC.

This chain joins TRBV7-2 and TRBJ2-1, with a tentative D call TRBD1 (6 bases). Germline lookup yields CDR1 SGHTA and CDR2 FQGNSA. Trimming cost V 1 base and J 8 bases, with 9 bases left between them. There are 13 residues in the CDR3. CDR3 DNA sequence: TGTGCCAGCAGCTTAGACCACAGGGATGAGCAGTTCTTC. Protein sequence: CASSLDHRDEQFF.

The chain recombines TRBV2 with TRBJ1-3; D unresolved. V lost 7 bases, J lost 0 bases, and 13 bases lay in between. The CDR3 is made up of 15 amino acids. The germline gives CDR1 SNHLY, CDR2 FYNNEI. The CDR3 bases are TGTGCCAGCACTGTAAGGGAGGACTCTGGAAACACCATATATTTT. The encoded protein is CASTVREDSGNTIYF.

This clonotype came up a few times. V and J are TRBV7-2 and TRBJ2-7; D might be TRBD1 (6 bases). Trimming stripped 2 bases from V and 4 bases from J, with 15 bases between. The germline CDR1 and CDR2 sequences are SGHTA and FQGNSA. The CDR3 sequence is 15 residues long. The CDR3 region is CASSLTGSRDYEQYF. CDR3 DNA sequence: TGTGCCAGCAGCTTAACAGGGAGTCGTGATTACGAGCAGTACTTC.

V gene TRBV7-9 combines with J gene TRBJ2-5; D gene ambiguous. This CDR3 is 14 amino acids long. The V end lost 2 bases, the J end lost 3 bases, and 10 bases lay between the germline ends. Germline V gene sequence: CDR1 SEHNR, CDR2 FQNEAQ (reference sequence). The CDR3 region is CASSLRVREETQYF. CDR3 coding DNA: TGTGCCAGCAGCTTACGAGTTCGGGAAGAGACCCAGTACTTC.

This clonotype has more than one count but fewer than ten. The chain uses TRBV11-2 and TRBJ2-1, with unresolved D. The CDR3 has 13 residues. The V end was cut by 4 bases, the J end by 8 bases, with 12 bases between. CDR1 SGHAT and CDR2 FQNNGV come from the germline V gene. CDR3 DNA: TGTGCCAGCAGCTCCTACCGTAGGGATGAGCAGTTCTTC. Translation: CASSSYRRDEQFF.

The chain carries TRBV20-1 and TRBJ2-1; no firm D call. The CDR3 has 11 amino acids. Germline CDR1 and CDR2: DFQATT and SNEGSKA (reference sequence). The germline V and J ends were trimmed by 5 bases and 8 bases, with 10 bases remaining between them. The CDR3 DNA is TGCAGTGCTTCGGATGTAGATGAGCAGTTCTTC. The encoded protein is CSASDVDEQFF.

The chain carries TRBV7-8 and TRBJ1-2; possible D gene TRBD1, 6 bases. Between the trimmed V and J ends, which lost 2 bases and 2 bases, there was a span of 18 bases. The CDR3 is 17 residues long. Looked up from germline, CDR1 is SGHVS and CDR2 is FQNEAQ. The CDR3 protein is CASSLSTQGWENYGYTF. The CDR3 nucleotides are TGTGCCAGCAGCTTAAGTACCCAGGGGTGGGAGAACTATGGCTACACCTTC.

A word on this clonotype: One end of the junction does not line up with germline, which may come from a read error. V and J are TRBV7-3 and TRBJ1-1; D call uncertain. The CDR3 is made up of 14 amino acids. Per germline, CDR1 SGHTA and CDR2 FQGTGA. The CDR3 is CASSLAAMNSEAFF. CDR3 in DNA: TGTGCCAGCAGCTTAGCCGCTATGAACAGTGAAGCTTTCTTT.

This rearrangement joins TRBV9 to TRBJ2-7, with 11 positions matching TRBD1. Germline trimming cut 3 bases from V and 3 bases from J; bases unmatched to any gene: 5. Germline V CDR1 and CDR2: SGDLS, YYNGEE. This CDR3 contains 15 residues. The CDR3 sequence is CASSETGQGGYEQYF. The DNA of the CDR3 is TGTGCCAGCAGCGAGACGGGACAGGGGGGCTACGAGCAGTACTTC.